This entry describes one T cell receptor (beta chain). The antigen it recognizes is unknown. Base qualities were left out, and no much larger clone turns up one base away. These data originate in a study of glioma-infiltrating T cells (dated by TCRdb to the mid-2010s). For the study in its entirety: Low-grade gliomas were represented by WHO grade II oligodendrogliomas or astrocytomas, and glioblastomas were represented by WHO grade IV tumors that were sampled at initial rather than recurrent diagnosis. The study sequenced TCR alpha- and beta-chain repertoires from glioma tissue, from non-neoplastic brain tissue and from matched peripheral blood mononuclear cells. Three low-grade glioma patients, seven or eight primary glioblastoma patients, and three non-glioma patients who contributed non-neoplastic brain tissue made up the paired cohort. To gauge divergence between tissue and blood T-cell populations, every tissue-infiltrating repertoire was compared against the peripheral blood repertoire from the same patient. Blood libraries targeted 4.5- to 10-fold sequencing coverage of 950,000 to 1,000,000 peripheral T cells. Glioma patients received dexamethasone for six or fewer days before surgery. Overall results and qualifications from the work: VJ-independent divergence between tissue and blood was below expectation in non-neoplastic patients but above expectation in all gliomas, especially low-grade gliomas. Small numbers underpinned the group comparisons: about 8 glioblastoma patients, three low-grade glioma patients and three non-neoplastic patients. Patients with low tissue-blood divergence were marked by a signature set of shared blood CDR3 motifs, and that set was depleted in highly divergent patients. Very few CDR3 sequences were found to be shared between tissue and blood, and this scarcity was attributed to high CDR3 diversity and limited sampling.

The iRepertoire nested amplicon-rescue multiplex PCR (arm-PCR) platform was used to amplify TCR alpha and beta CDR3 regions from RNA. One-step reverse transcription and amplification used about 90-400 ng of tissue mRNA or PBMC total RNA as input. Following bead purification, Illumina adapters were added by a secondary multiplex PCR, and libraries between 200 and 400 bp were gel-purified. Demultiplexing relied on internal 6-nucleotide barcodes carried by the libraries. Sequencing of the libraries was done on an Illumina MiSeq using 2x220 or 2x250 nucleotide paired-end reads. From the authors' description of their analysis: Paired reads were merged with FLASH 1.2.11 and aligned to the GRCh37 human genome with BWA-MEM before extracting TRA and TRB reads. For V and J assignment, an IMGT-derived reference of cassette sequences and CDR3 motifs that included pseudogenes was used. Three-frame translation of reads was performed, and productive CDR3s were defined as those with a C...FGXG motif and no stop codons. A clonotype was defined as a unique combination of a V-J cassette pair and a CDR3 amino acid sequence. Filtering of reads was based on Hamming distance, with the threshold set by the sequence error rate of each sample in mapped regions. TCRdb ran its own pipeline on the public reads, namely fastp trimming at Q25 and MiXCR clone calling, and kept in-frame beta chains. Rows with a matching CDR3 protein are joined into one entry that keeps the most common DNA and genes. For this entry, the V and J calls and clone size follow TCRdb and not the study's own pipeline. For this sample the table gives a few hundred thousand distinct CDR3 sequences, of which roughly two fifths were detected only once. Of the sample, 12% is held by the ten largest clones.

V is trimmed back by 10 bases and J by 10 bases, and the junction contains 10 bases that no gene match accounts for. The CDR3 covers 14 residues, taking in both the cysteine and the phenylalanine. Kept here is only the CDR3 DNA, which spans 42 bases and is read in frame from base 1. Based on the germline V gene, the CDR1 and CDR2 sequences are MNHEY and SVGAGI. Surgical brain or tumor specimens were cryofrozen in liquid nitrogen immediately after resection, and peripheral blood cells were collected concurrently. The chain is made from TRBV6-5 and TRBJ2-1, and 13 bases in between align with TRBD2. The sequencing sample was made of glioma tissue, nonneoplastic brain tissue, or PBMCs (not recorded which). The TCR was taken from a human donor with low-grade glioma or glioblastoma, undergoing nonglioma brain surgery, or in good health (not recorded which). The CDR3 protein: CAIMGTSGVGEQFF. In nucleotide form, the sequence is TGTGCCATCATGGGGACTAGCGGGGTGGGGGAGCAGTTCTTC.